This T cell receptor beta chain appears in the sequencing data of a study of T cell responses to AZD1222 COVID-19 vaccine. The germline gives CDR1 LNHDA, CDR2 SQIVND (reference sequence). This CDR3 contains 14 residues. V lost 6 bases to trimming and J lost 5 bases; unmatched junction nucleotides: 7. Measured with immunoSEQ multiplex PCR; TCRdb has only the in-frame clones, and not every one. The sample includes over 100,000 clones, about nine tenths of them seen just once. The chain links TRBV19 to TRBJ2-5; 9 bases agree with TRBD1. The material sequenced was peripheral blood, taken on day 0 of AZD1222 vaccination. This sequence originates from an adult in good health. The CDR3 spells CASSITGGLETQYF. DNA of the CDR3: TGTGCCAGTAGCATCACAGGGGGCCTGGAGACCCAGTACTTC.